This T cell receptor (beta chain) was sequenced for a study of identical twins. Everyone who gave samples was a healthy Caucasian. V lost 1 base and J lost 8, with 12 bases in between. CDR1 SGHRS and CDR2 YFSETQ come from the germline V gene. The CDR3 contains 14 residues. This clonotype was detected a few times. Addition of a universal primer site occurred through template switching, and cDNA carried unique molecular identifiers. TCRdb analysed the 5' RACE reads with MiXCR anew, one entry per CDR3 protein. The sample has about 900,000 distinct CDR3 sequences, more than 9% seen once; the top ten hold roughly 1.6%. The same sample was also studied in work on yellow fever vaccine responses in identical twins.

The chain recombines TRBV5-1 with TRBJ1-4; D not resolved. This sequence originates from a woman under 30 in good health. Input material: PBMCs. CDR3 amino acids: CASSLWVNGEKLFF. Here the CDR3 DNA reads TGCGCCAGCAGCTTGTGGGTAAACGGAGAAAAACTGTTTTTT.